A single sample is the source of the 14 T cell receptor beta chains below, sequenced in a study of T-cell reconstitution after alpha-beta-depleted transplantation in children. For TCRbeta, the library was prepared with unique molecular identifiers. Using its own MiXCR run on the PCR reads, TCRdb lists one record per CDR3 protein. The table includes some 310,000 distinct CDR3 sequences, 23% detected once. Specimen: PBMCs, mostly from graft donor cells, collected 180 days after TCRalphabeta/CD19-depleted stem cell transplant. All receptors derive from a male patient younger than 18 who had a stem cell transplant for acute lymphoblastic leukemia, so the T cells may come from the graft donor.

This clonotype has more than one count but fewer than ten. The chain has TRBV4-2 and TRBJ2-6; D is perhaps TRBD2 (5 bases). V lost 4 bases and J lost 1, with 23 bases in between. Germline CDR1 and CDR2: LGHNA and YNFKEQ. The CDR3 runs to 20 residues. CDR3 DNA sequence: TGTGCCAGCAGCCCCAGGTCCGGGCCGGGGATTTCGTCTGGGGCCAACGTCCTGACTTTC. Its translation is CASSPRSGPGISSGANVLTF.

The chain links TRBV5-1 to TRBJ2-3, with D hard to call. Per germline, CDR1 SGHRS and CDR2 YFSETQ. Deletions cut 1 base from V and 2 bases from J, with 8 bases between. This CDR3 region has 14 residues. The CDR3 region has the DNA TGCGCCAGCAGCTTGAACCGGGTCACAGATACGCAGTATTTT. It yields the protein CASSLNRVTDTQYF.

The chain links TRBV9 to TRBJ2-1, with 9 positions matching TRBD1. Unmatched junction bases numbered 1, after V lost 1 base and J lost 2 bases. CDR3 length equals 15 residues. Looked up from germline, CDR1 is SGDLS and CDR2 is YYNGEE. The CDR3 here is CASSVTGGAYNEQFF. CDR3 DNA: TGTGCCAGCAGCGTAACAGGGGGCGCCTACAATGAGCAGTTCTTC. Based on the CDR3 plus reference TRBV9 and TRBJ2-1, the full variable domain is DSGVTQTPKHLITATGQRVTLRCSPRSGDLSVYWYQQSLDQGLQFLIQYYNGEERAKGNILERFSAQQFPDLHSELNLSSLELGDSALYFCASSVTGGAYNEQFFGPGTRLTVL.

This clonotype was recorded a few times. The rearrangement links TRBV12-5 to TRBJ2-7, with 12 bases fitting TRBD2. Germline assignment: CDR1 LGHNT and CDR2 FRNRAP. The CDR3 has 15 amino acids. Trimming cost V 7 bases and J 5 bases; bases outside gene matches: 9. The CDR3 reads CASAFGLAGSNEQYF. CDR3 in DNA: TGTGCTAGTGCCTTTGGACTAGCGGGAAGTAACGAGCAGTACTTC. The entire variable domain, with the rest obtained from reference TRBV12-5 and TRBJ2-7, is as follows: DARVTQTPRHKVTEMGQEVTMRCQPILGHNTVFWYRQTMMQGLELLAYFRNRAPLDDSGMPKDRFSAEMPDATLATLKIQPSEPRDSAVYFCASAFGLAGSNEQYFGPGTRLTVT.

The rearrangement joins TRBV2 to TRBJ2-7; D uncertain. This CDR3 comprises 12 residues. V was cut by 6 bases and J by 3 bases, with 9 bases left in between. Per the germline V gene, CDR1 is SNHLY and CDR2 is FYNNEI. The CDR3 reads CASRPEVYEQYF. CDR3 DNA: TGTGCCAGCAGACCAGAGGTCTACGAGCAGTACTTC.

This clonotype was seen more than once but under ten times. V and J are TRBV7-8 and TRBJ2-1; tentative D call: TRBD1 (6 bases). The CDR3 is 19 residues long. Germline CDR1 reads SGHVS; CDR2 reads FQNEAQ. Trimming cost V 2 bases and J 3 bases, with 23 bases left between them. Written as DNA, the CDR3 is TGTGCCAGCAGCTTAAGTCGGCCCGGGCAGGGACAATTCTACAATGAGCAGTTCTTC. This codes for CASSLSRPGQGQFYNEQFF.

The CDR3 spells CASRYRGRRLTDTQYF. The CDR3 DNA is TGTGCCAGCAGGTACAGGGGGCGAAGGCTTACAGATACGCAGTATTTT. V and J are TRBV12-3 or TRBV12-4 and TRBJ2-3; 9 bases map to TRBD1. The CDR3 extends over 16 amino acids. Germline trimming cut 6 bases from V and 3 bases from J; bases unmatched to any gene: 10.

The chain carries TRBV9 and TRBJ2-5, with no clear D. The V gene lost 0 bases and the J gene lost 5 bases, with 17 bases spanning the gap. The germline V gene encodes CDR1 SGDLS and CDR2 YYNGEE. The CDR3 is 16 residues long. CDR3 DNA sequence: TGTGCCAGCAGCGTAGCTGAAGGTCCGGTTCGGGAGACCCAGTACTTC. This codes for CASSVAEGPVRETQYF.

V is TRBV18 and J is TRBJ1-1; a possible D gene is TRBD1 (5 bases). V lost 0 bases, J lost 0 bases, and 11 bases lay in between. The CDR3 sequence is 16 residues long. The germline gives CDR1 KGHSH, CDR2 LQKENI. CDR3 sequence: CASSPPGRGMNTEAFF. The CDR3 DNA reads TGTGCCAGCTCACCACCGGGGAGGGGTATGAACACTGAAGCTTTCTTT. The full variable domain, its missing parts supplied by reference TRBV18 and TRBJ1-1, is NAGVMQNPRHLVRRRGQEARLRCSPMKGHSHVYWYRQLPEEGLKFMVYLQKENIIDESGMPKERFSAEFPKEGPSILRIQQVVRGDSAAYFCASSPPGRGMNTEAFFGQGTRLTVV.

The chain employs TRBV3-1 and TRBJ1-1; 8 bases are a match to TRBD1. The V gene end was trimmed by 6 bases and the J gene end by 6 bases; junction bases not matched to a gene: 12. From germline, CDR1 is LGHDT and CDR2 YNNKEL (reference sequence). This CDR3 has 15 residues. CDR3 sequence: CASSQLLDRAAEAFF. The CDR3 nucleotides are TGTGCCAGCAGTCAACTCTTGGACAGGGCCGCTGAAGCTTTCTTT.

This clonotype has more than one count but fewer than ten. CDR3 sequence: CASSHPGQGYGYTF. For the CDR3, the DNA is TGCGCCAGCAGCCACCCGGGACAGGGGTATGGCTACACCTTC. The chain carries TRBV5-1 and TRBJ1-2; 10 bases agree with TRBD1. After removal of 4 bases from V and 5 bases from J, the junction contained 5 bases not matched to a gene. Germline V gene sequence: CDR1 SGHRS, CDR2 YFSETQ. The CDR3 is 14 residues long.

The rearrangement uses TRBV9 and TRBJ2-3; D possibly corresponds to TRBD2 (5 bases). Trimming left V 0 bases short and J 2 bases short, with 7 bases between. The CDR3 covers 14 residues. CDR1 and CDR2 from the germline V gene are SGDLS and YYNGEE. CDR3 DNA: TGTGCCAGCAGCGTAGGGGGAGACACAGATACGCAGTATTTT. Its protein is CASSVGGDTDTQYF.

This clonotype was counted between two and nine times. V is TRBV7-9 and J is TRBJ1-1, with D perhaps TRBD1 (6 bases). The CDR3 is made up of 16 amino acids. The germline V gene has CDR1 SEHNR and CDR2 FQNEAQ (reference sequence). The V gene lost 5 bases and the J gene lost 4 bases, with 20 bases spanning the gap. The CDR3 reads CASSPRRQEGVTEAFF. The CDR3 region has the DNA TGTGCCAGCAGCCCTAGGCGGCAGGAGGGGGTCACTGAAGCTTTCTTT.

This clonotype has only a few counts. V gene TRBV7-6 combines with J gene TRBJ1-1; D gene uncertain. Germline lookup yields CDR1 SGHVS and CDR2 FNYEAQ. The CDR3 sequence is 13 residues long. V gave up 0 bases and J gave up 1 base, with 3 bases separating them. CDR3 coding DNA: TGTGCCAGCAGCTTAGCCCCGAACACTGAAGCTTTCTTT. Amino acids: CASSLAPNTEAFF.